Sequencing of this T cell receptor (beta chain) was carried out in a study of blood T cells in healthy people across ages. The study, taken as a whole, reports: TCR beta diversity, measured per million T cells, fell in a roughly linear way with age. Diversity estimates from one million T cells were considered underestimates.

Worth noting for this clonotype: The antigen remains unidentified.

Primers used in a second PCR of about 7 to 11 cycles were a sample-barcoded 5' primer and a J-beta primer mix. MiXCR, run by TCRdb on the 5' RACE reads, gives a single entry per CDR3 protein. The data contain about a million distinct CDR3 sequences, roughly 51% of them seen just once; the ten biggest clones take up roughly a fifth. CDR3 size: 16 residues. J lost 2 bases, V lost 3 bases, and 5 bases had no gene match. Germline values: CDR1 GTSNPN, CDR2 SVGIG (reference sequence). Donors each provided ten milliliters of peripheral blood. The sequence came from an older woman in good health. The sample comprised blood. The V call is TRBV30, the J call TRBJ2-3; TRBD2 agrees at 13 bases. The CDR3 protein is CAWRKTSGGHTDTQYF. The CDR3 nucleotides are TGTGCCTGGAGGAAGACTAGCGGGGGGCACACAGATACGCAGTATTTT.